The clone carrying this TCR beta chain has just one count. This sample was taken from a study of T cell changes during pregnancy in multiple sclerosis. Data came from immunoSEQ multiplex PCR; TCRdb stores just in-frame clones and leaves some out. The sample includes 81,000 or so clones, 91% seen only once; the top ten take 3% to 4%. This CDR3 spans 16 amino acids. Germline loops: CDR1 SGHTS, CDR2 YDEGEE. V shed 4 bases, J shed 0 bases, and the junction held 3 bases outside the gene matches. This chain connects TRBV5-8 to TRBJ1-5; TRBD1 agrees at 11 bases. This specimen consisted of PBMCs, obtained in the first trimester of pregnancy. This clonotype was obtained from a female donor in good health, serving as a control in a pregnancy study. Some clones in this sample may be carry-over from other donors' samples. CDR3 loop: CASSPGTGGSNQPQHF. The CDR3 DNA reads TGTGCCAGCAGCCCCGGGACAGGGGGTAGCAATCAGCCCCAGCATTTT.